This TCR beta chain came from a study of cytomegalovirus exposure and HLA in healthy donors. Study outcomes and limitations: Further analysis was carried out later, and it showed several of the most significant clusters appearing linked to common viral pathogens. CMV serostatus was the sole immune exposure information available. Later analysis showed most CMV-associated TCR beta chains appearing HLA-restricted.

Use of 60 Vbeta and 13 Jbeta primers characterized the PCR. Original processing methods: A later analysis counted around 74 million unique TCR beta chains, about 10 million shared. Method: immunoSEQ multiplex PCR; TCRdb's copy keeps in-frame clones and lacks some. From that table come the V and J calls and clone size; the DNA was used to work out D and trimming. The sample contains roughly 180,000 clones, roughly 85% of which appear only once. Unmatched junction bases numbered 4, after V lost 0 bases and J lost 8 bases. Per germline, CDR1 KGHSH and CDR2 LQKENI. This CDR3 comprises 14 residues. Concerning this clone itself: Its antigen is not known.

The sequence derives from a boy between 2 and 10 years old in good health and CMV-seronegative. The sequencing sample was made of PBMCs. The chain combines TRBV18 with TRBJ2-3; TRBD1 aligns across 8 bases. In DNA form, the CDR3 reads TGTGCCAGCTCACCACCGCAGGGGGCGCCTACGCAGTATTTT. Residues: CASSPPQGAPTQYF.